The 6 T cell receptor beta chains listed next were all sequenced from one sample in a study of human T cells and chemical hapten exposure. A single record per CDR3 protein comes from TCRdb applying MiXCR to the RACE reads. The data contain 280,000 or so distinct CDR3 sequences, about 7.7% of them singletons. Sample time point: pre-sensitization, week 0. Regarding treatment: therapeutic diphenylcyclopropenone sensitization with weekly scalp DPC. The sequenced sample was whole blood, obtained in connection with sensitization to the hapten diphenylcyclopropenone (DPC). The receptors were sampled from a man aged 18 to 30 with alopecia areata. Some clones in this sample may be carry-over from other donors' samples.

This chain uses TRBV27 with TRBJ2-1, with a possible D match to TRBD2 (5 bases). The CDR3 loop spans 15 amino acids. Per the germline V gene, CDR1 is MNHEY and CDR2 is SMNVEV (reference sequence). V was pared by 0 bases and J by 15 bases, with 21 bases between. The CDR3 sequence is CASSLSGVGYSEGFF. The CDR3 DNA is TGTGCCAGCAGTTTATCGGGAGTGGGCTACTCAGAGGGGTTCTTC.

This clonotype appeared a few times. The chain has TRBV27 and TRBJ1-2; D unclear. The germline V gene encodes CDR1 MNHEY and CDR2 SMNVEV (reference sequence). V was trimmed by 2 bases and J by 5 bases, leaving 6 bases between them. The CDR3 is made up of 12 amino acids. CDR3 DNA sequence: TGTGCCAGCAGTTTAGATGGGTATGGCTACACCTTC. This encodes CASSLDGYGYTF.

The V call is TRBV5-1, the J call TRBJ1-2, with D possibly being TRBD1 (6 bases). Germline lookup yields CDR1 SGHRS and CDR2 YFSETQ. The CDR3 contains 13 residues. Trimming left V 4 bases short and J 5 bases short, with 12 bases between. In DNA, the CDR3 is TGCGCCAGCAGCCCGCGGACAGAATATGGCTACACCTTC. Amino acids: CASSPRTEYGYTF.

The rearrangement links TRBV7-2 to TRBJ2-3, with TRBD2 matching over 8 bases. The length of the CDR3 is 14 residues. Germline V gene sequence: CDR1 SGHTA, CDR2 FQGNSA. The trim removed 6 bases at V and 4 bases at J, leaving 6 bases unmatched. CDR3 loop: CASSLGTRADTQYF. CDR3 DNA: TGTGCCAGCAGTCTCGGGACTAGAGCAGATACGCAGTATTTT.

On this clonotype itself: A read error may explain this, as a much larger clone is one base away. The gene calls are TRBV15 and TRBJ1-2; D is unclear. Trimming left V 0 bases short and J 3 bases short, with 11 bases between. The CDR3 length is 15 residues. CDR1 LNHNV and CDR2 YYDKDF come from the germline V gene (reference sequence). The CDR3 reads CATSRDQGAYYGYTF. The CDR3 DNA reads TGTGCCACCAGCAGAGATCAAGGAGCCTACTATGGCTACACCTTC.

The J gene is TRBJ1-2, the V gene TRBV6-6, with 8 bases matching TRBD1. V gave up 7 bases and J gave up 1 base; unmatched junction bases: 11. Germline assignment: CDR1 MNHNY and CDR2 SVGAGI (reference sequence). This CDR3 is 16 amino acids long. CDR3 loop: CASTLDRALHNYGYTF. CDR3 nucleotides: TGTGCCAGCACCCTGGACAGGGCGCTACATAACTATGGCTACACCTTC.